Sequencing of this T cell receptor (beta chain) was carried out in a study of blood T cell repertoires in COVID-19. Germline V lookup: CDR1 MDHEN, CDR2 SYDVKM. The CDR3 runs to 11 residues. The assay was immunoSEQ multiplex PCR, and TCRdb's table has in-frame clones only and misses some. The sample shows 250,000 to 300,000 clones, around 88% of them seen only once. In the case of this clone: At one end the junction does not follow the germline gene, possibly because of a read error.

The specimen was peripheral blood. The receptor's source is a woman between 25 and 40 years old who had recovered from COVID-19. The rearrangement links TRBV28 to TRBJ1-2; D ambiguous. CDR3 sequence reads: CASSYVGFTNF. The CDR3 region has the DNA TGTGCCAGCAGTTACGTTGGGTTCACTAACTTC.